The clone carrying this T cell receptor (beta chain) has ten or more counts. Its specificity is unknown. The entry originates in a study of CD8 T cells in ankylosing spondylitis. TCRdb reprocessed the 5' RACE reads with MiXCR, giving one entry per CDR3 protein. The sample consists of 150,000 to 200,000 distinct CDR3 sequences, 10% to 15% of them appearing once. V was clipped by 7 bases and J by 5 bases; unmatched bases: 14. The CDR3 covers 16 residues. The V gene's germline CDR1 is SGHAT and CDR2 FQNNGV. General study points: A TCR beta motif of fewer than ten highly homologous variants seemed to mark ankylosing spondylitis blood.

Sequenced sample: blood, either unsorted or a sorted T cell fraction (not recorded which). The V gene is TRBV11-2, the J gene TRBJ2-3, with 8 bases that match TRBD1. This receptor was taken from a female donor with ankylosing spondylitis or in good health (not recorded which). CDR3 region: CASTKIPQGAGDTQYF. In DNA form, the CDR3 reads TGTGCCAGCACTAAGATACCTCAGGGGGCGGGAGATACGCAGTATTTT.